These 27 T cell receptor beta chains originate from one sample sequenced in a study of T cells in Graves' hyperthyroidism and ophthalmopathy. Researchers amplified the TCR beta CDR3 regions from RNA transcripts. First-round RT-PCR targeting the TCR CDR3 was performed with the HTBI primer set. MiXCR, run by TCRdb on the multiplex PCR reads, gives a single entry per CDR3 protein. The sample records 400,000 to 600,000 distinct CDR3 sequences, around 21% being singletons. Sequencing was done on a sample of blood. These receptors came from a man between 18 and 29 years old with Graves' hyperthyroidism.

Worth noting for this clonotype: This CDR3 is missing its conserved last phenylalanine or tryptophan, likely due to a read error. The limits of the CDR3 on the DNA are not certain, so only TCRdb's listed CDR3 is given. The chain employs TRBV6-5 and TRBJ2-7. Including both end residues, the CDR3 is 8 amino acids long. The germline V gene encodes CDR1 MNHEY and CDR2 SVGAGI. The CDR3 here is CASSYSQI.

This clonotype has ten or more counts. This sequence joins TRBV6-5 and TRBJ1-1; D gene uncertain. The CDR3 runs 12 residues. Germline CDR1 and CDR2: MNHEY and SVGAGI. V dropped 4 bases and J dropped 8 bases, with 11 bases sitting between them. The CDR3 DNA sequence: TGTGCCAGCAGTTCCCTCGTACGGGAAGCTTTCTTT. This gives the protein CASSSLVREAFF.

This clonotype was recorded at least ten times. The chain recombines TRBV15 with TRBJ1-5; D is undetermined. Germline values: CDR1 LNHNV, CDR2 YYDKDF (reference sequence). The CDR3 has 14 residues. V was cut by 3 bases and J by 0 bases, with 6 bases left in between. The CDR3 DNA reads as TGTGCCACCAGCAGCCCAGATAGCAATCAGCCCCAGCATTTT. The encoded protein is CATSSPDSNQPQHF.

The genes are TRBV30 and TRBJ1-2; D is unresolved. This CDR3 has 18 residues. V was trimmed by 4 bases and J by 7 bases, leaving 31 bases between them. Germline V gene lookup returns CDR1 GTSNPN and CDR2 SVGIG (reference sequence). The CDR3: CAWNPLRRTAYDKGGYTF. The CDR3 DNA is TGTGCCTGGAACCCCCTAAGGAGGACTGCTTACGATAAGGGTGGCTACACCTTC.

This clonotype was picked up many times. This chain joins TRBV4-2 and TRBJ1-1; D remains unclear. Trimming cost V 2 bases and J 1 base, with 20 bases left between them. This CDR3 has 18 amino acids. The germline gives CDR1 LGHNA, CDR2 YNFKEQ. The CDR3 sequence is CASSQTLGVGRRNTEAFF. The CDR3 DNA is TGTGCCAGCAGCCAAACGTTGGGAGTGGGCAGGAGGAACACTGAAGCTTTCTTT.

This rearrangement joins TRBV11-1 to TRBJ2-7; weak D call: TRBD1 (7 bases). In germline, CDR1 is SGHAT, CDR2 FQDESV (reference sequence). The CDR3 consists of 17 residues. V shed 5 bases and J shed 4 bases, with 24 bases lying between them. CDR3 in amino acids: CASSPLGPQGGAYEQYF. CDR3 coding DNA: TGTGCCAGCAGCCCGTTGGGCCCTCAGGGGGGAGCTTACGAGCAGTACTTC.

This clonotype was found many times. The chain combines TRBV11-1 with TRBJ1-3; D is perhaps TRBD1 (6 bases). Trimming took off 4 bases at V and 0 bases at J, with 16 bases between the two ends. The CDR3 consists of 17 residues. Germline values: CDR1 SGHAT, CDR2 FQDESV (reference sequence). The CDR3 sequence is CASSSPGQPLSGNTIYF. CDR3 DNA sequence: TGTGCCAGCAGCTCCCCCGGACAGCCTCTCTCTGGAAACACCATATATTTT.

This clonotype was seen repeatedly, ten times or more. V is TRBV12-3 or TRBV12-4 and J is TRBJ1-3; D is unclear. CDR3 size: 14 residues. Trimming removed 0 bases at V and 4 bases at J, with 7 bases between. In nucleotides, the CDR3 is TGTGCCAGCAGTTTAGCGATTGGGGGAAACACCATATATTTT. Protein product: CASSLAIGGNTIYF.

In this sample, this clonotype turned up a few times. The chain links TRBV9 to TRBJ2-7; 9 bases match TRBD2. The J segment lost 3 bases and the V segment lost 9 bases, leaving 13 bases of the junction unmatched. Germline V CDR1 and CDR2: SGDLS, YYNGEE. The CDR3 has 15 residues. In DNA form, the CDR3 reads TGTGCCACCTGGGCCGTTAGCGGGAGCGACTACGAGCAGTACTTC. It specifies CATWAVSGSDYEQYF. The full variable domain, with the rest looked up from reference TRBV9 and TRBJ2-7, is DSGVTQTPKHLITATGQRVTLRCSPRSGDLSVYWYQQSLDQGLQFLIQYYNGEERAKGNILERFSAQQFPDLHSELNLSSLELGDSALYFCATWAVSGSDYEQYFGPGTRLTVT.

This clonotype was found a few times. The chain is built from TRBV19 and TRBJ2-5; 10 bases align to TRBD2. This CDR3 has 17 residues. Trimming cost V 6 bases and J 4 bases; bases outside gene matches: 14. Germline assignment: CDR1 LNHDA and CDR2 SQIVND (reference sequence). Here the CDR3 DNA reads TGTGCCAGTAGGAAGACTAGCGGGCTCCGTGGAAGAGAGACCCAGTACTTC. Its protein is CASRKTSGLRGRETQYF.

This clonotype was observed a handful of times. V is TRBV20-1 and J is TRBJ2-7; tentative D call: TRBD2 (6 bases). The V end was cut by 2 bases, the J end by 1 base, with 21 bases between. This CDR3 has 17 residues. CDR1 and CDR2 from the germline V gene are DFQATT and SNEGSKA (reference sequence). CDR3 residues: CSARRRGGSLVSYEQYF. As DNA, the CDR3 is TGCAGTGCTAGAAGGCGGGGCGGCAGCCTGGTATCCTACGAGCAGTACTTC.

The CDR3 loop reads CASSAGARGNTIYF. The CDR3 DNA follows: TGTGCCAGCAGTGCCGGAGCTCGTGGAAACACCATATATTTT. The chain employs TRBV28 and TRBJ1-3; unclear D gene. Between the trimmed V and J ends, which lost 5 bases and 3 bases, there was a span of 11 bases. The CDR3 extends over 14 amino acids. Germline V gene sequence: CDR1 MDHEN, CDR2 SYDVKM.

A word on this clonotype: It may be a read error: a sequence one base away is much more abundant. The V call is TRBV6-4, the J call TRBJ1-2; 9 bases match TRBD1. Trimming cost V 8 bases and J 5 bases; bases outside gene matches: 12. CDR3 length equals 15 residues. Per the germline V gene, CDR1 is MRHNA and CDR2 is SNTAGT. CDR3 loop: CASCAGQGRLYGYTF. DNA of the CDR3: TGTGCCAGCTGCGCGGGACAGGGAAGACTTTATGGCTACACCTTC.

The genes are TRBV10-3 and TRBJ2-7; 9 bases are shared with TRBD1. V was pared by 2 bases and J by 3 bases, with 11 bases of the junction left unmatched. The CDR3 is made up of 17 amino acids. CDR1 ENHRY and CDR2 SYGVKD come from the germline V gene. Here the CDR3 DNA reads TGTGCCATCAGTGAGCGTTTACTCCGGGACAGGGACTACGAGCAGTACTTC. As protein: CAISERLLRDRDYEQYF.

At least ten counts were recorded for this clonotype. This chain joins TRBV12-3 or TRBV12-4 and TRBJ1-2; no reliable D call. V was clipped by 2 bases and J by 3 bases, with 7 bases between them. CDR3 length: 13 residues. CDR3 protein: CASSLQEDYGYTF. CDR3 DNA: TGTGCCAGCAGTTTACAGGAGGACTATGGCTACACCTTC.

Ten or more counts support this clonotype. The chain links TRBV30 to TRBJ1-1, with 8 bases that match TRBD1. The CDR3 spans 14 residues. Per the germline V gene, CDR1 is GTSNPN and CDR2 is SVGIG (reference sequence). J gave up 5 bases and V 5 bases, and 10 bases lay outside the gene matches. This chain's CDR3 is CAWDRGRGWTEAFF. Written as DNA, the CDR3 is TGTGCCTGGGACAGGGGCAGGGGATGGACTGAAGCTTTCTTT.

This clonotype came up a few times. V usage is TRBV28 and J usage is TRBJ1-6; weak D call: TRBD1 (5 bases). From germline, CDR1 is MDHEN and CDR2 SYDVKM. This CDR3 has 17 amino acids. V shed 6 bases and J shed 0 bases, with 15 bases lying between them. For the CDR3, the DNA is TGTGCCAGCAGGTTGGGACCCCCGAGCTCCTATAATTCACCCCTCCACTTT. Translation gives CASRLGPPSSYNSPLHF. Full variable domain (rest looked up from reference TRBV28 and TRBJ1-6): DVKVTQSSRYLVKRTGEKVFLECVQDMDHENMFWYRQDPGLGLRLIYFSYDVKMKEKGDIPEGYSVSREKKERFSLILESASTNQTSMYLCASRLGPPSSYNSPLHFGNGTRLTVT.

This clonotype was seen repeatedly, ten times or more. This chain connects TRBV5-1 to TRBJ1-1; a weak D match, TRBD1 (5 bases). The CDR3 consists of 15 residues. Trimming cost V 0 bases and J 5 bases, with 14 bases left between them. Germline V gene sequence: CDR1 SGHRS, CDR2 YFSETQ. CDR3 in DNA: TGCGCCAGCAGCTTGGGTGGAGGTGGGGGTACTGAAGCTTTCTTT. Residues: CASSLGGGGGTEAFF. The variable domain in full, with the rest retrieved from reference TRBV5-1 and TRBJ1-1, is KAGVTQTPRYLIKTRGQQVTLSCSPISGHRSVSWYQQTPGQGLQFLFEYFSETQRNKGNFPGRFSGRQFSNSRSEMNVSTLELGDSALYLCASSLGGGGGTEAFFGQGTRLTVV.

This clonotype was recorded many times. This sequence joins TRBV6-2 or TRBV6-3 and TRBJ1-1, with a tentative D call TRBD1 (5 bases). CDR3 size: 12 residues. With 6 bases removed from V and 7 bases from J, the gap between germline ends came to 12 bases. CDR1 is MNHEY and CDR2 is SVGEGT in the germline V gene. The CDR3 reads CASRPRGVEAFF. The DNA for the CDR3 is TGTGCCAGCAGGCCACGAGGGGTTGAAGCTTTCTTT.

This clonotype was seen a handful of times. The J gene is TRBJ2-2, the V gene TRBV6-5, with TRBD1 identical over 10 bases. The V gene end was trimmed by 0 bases and the J gene end by 6 bases; junction bases not matched to a gene: 7. The CDR3 is made up of 17 amino acids. Germline-derived CDR1 and CDR2 are MNHEY and SVGAGI. The CDR3: CASSYSRRDRGPGELFF. In nucleotides, the CDR3 is TGTGCCAGCAGTTACTCGAGGCGGGACAGGGGACCCGGGGAGCTGTTTTTT.

This clonotype was counted a few times. The V and J genes are TRBV25-1 and TRBJ1-1, with D maybe TRBD1 (5 bases). Trimming cost V 4 bases and J 2 bases, with 14 bases left between them. The CDR3 is 15 residues long. CDR1 MGHDK and CDR2 SYGVNS come from the germline V gene. In nucleotides, the CDR3 is TGTGCCAGCAGTGCCTTGGGGACGGGAAACACTGAAGCTTTCTTT. It specifies CASSALGTGNTEAFF.

J is TRBJ1-1 and V is TRBV19; no reliable D call. Germline CDR1 reads LNHDA; CDR2 reads SQIVND (reference sequence). V lost 1 base and J 1 base, leaving 10 bases between the germline ends. The CDR3 covers 15 residues. The CDR3 is CASSIGYLKNTEAFF. CDR3 bases: TGTGCCAGTAGTATAGGGTACCTGAAGAACACTGAAGCTTTCTTT.

This rearrangement joins TRBV2 to TRBJ2-3, with TRBD1 as a possible D gene (5 bases). Trimming took 3 bases from V and 0 from J, leaving 16 bases between them. The CDR3 is made up of 17 amino acids. Germline CDR1 is SNHLY and CDR2 is FYNNEI. The CDR3 DNA follows: TGTGCCAGCAGTGACGCCTTATCAGGGATGAGCACAGATACGCAGTATTTT. It codes for CASSDALSGMSTDTQYF.

Many counts were recorded for this clonotype. The chain has TRBV12-5 and TRBJ2-5, with 10 bases that match TRBD2. The CDR3 extends over 14 amino acids. Germline lookup yields CDR1 LGHNT and CDR2 FRNRAP. V lost 2 bases, J lost 9 bases, and 6 bases stayed unmatched. In DNA form, the CDR3 reads TGTGCTAGTGGTTTGCCGGGACTAGCGTCTGCCCAGTACTTC. This translates into CASGLPGLASAQYF.

This clonotype was seen many times. The genes are TRBV15 and TRBJ1-5, with D uncertain. Germline lookup yields CDR1 LNHNV and CDR2 YYDKDF (reference sequence). V lost 0 bases, J lost 4 bases, and 16 bases lay in between. This CDR3 has 17 amino acids. Written as DNA, the CDR3 is TGTGCCACCAGCAGAGATCTTACGGGGTTCCAAAATCAGCCCCAGCATTTT. This translates into CATSRDLTGFQNQPQHF.

The chain uses TRBV5-1 and TRBJ2-7; 9 bases align to TRBD2. The CDR3 is made up of 18 amino acids. The V gene end was trimmed by 1 base and the J gene end by 5 bases; junction bases not matched to a gene: 16. Germline CDR1 and CDR2: SGHRS and YFSETQ. The CDR3 loop reads CASSLRVGSGSAAHEQYF. The CDR3 nucleotides read TGCGCCAGCAGCTTGCGAGTAGGTAGCGGGAGTGCGGCCCACGAGCAGTACTTC.

Many counts were recorded for this clonotype. V usage is TRBV6-1 and J usage is TRBJ1-1; D perhaps matches TRBD1 (6 bases). The germline V gene has CDR1 MNHNS and CDR2 SASEGT. CDR3 length: 15 residues. The V end lost 6 bases, the J end lost 1 base, and 15 bases lay between the germline ends. The chain's CDR3 is CASSDQGLWNTEAFF. CDR3 sequence (DNA): TGTGCCAGCAGCGATCAGGGGCTATGGAACACTGAAGCTTTCTTT.